This entry concerns a single TCR beta chain. Germline V gene data show CDR1 as SGHAT and CDR2 as FQNNGV. Trimming cost V 7 bases and J 7 bases, with 17 bases left between them. The CDR3 covers 14 residues. This sample stems from a study of blood T cell repertoires in COVID-19. Study as a whole: The study drew acute and convalescent COVID-19 samples from the United States, Italy and Spain. T cells, B-cell-depleted T cells, or PBMCs provided the cDNA or gDNA that served as material.

In the authors' methods: Reference gene primer amplification gave nucleated cell count estimates. The table came from immunoSEQ multiplex PCR; TCRdb's copy has only in-frame clones and leaves some out. The V and J calls and the clone size are those of that table, but D and trimming were determined from the DNA. The table records under 150,000 clones, 81% of them present only once. The chain joins TRBV11-2 to TRBJ2-1, with a tentative D call TRBD2 (6 bases). The sample was peripheral blood. This receptor was identified in a woman in her sixties with active or convalescent COVID-19. CDR3 sequence: CASTLGGLFNEQFF. In DNA, the CDR3 is TGTGCCAGCACCTTGGGAGGTCTCTTTAATGAGCAGTTCTTC.